This T cell receptor (beta chain) was retrieved from a study of cytomegalovirus exposure and HLA in healthy donors. PCR employed 60 Vbeta and 13 Jbeta primers. Profiled with immunoSEQ multiplex PCR; TCRdb holds only in-frame clones, not every one. The table shows about 300,000 clones, with roughly 85% occurring only once. V dropped 1 base and J dropped 1 base, with 14 bases sitting between them. Germline lookup yields CDR1 SGHDT and CDR2 YYEEEE. The length of the CDR3 is 16 residues. The V and J genes are TRBV5-6 and TRBJ1-1, with TRBD1 as a possible D gene (5 bases). The sequenced material came from PBMCs. This receptor was identified in a man aged 35-49 years in good health and CMV-seropositive. The CDR3 DNA sequence: TGTGCCAGCAGCTTGTTCGCAGGGTGGTCGAACACTGAAGCTTTCTTT. Translation: CASSLFAGWSNTEAFF.